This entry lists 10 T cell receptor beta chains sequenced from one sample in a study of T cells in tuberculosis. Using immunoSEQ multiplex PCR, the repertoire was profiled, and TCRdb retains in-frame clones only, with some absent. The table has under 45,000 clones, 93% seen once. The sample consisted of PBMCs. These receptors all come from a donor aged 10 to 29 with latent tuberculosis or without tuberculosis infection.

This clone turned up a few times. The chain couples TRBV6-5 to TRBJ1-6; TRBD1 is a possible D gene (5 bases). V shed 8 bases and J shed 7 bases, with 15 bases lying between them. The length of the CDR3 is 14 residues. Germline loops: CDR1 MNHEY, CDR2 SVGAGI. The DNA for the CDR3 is TGTGCCAGCTCTTGGAGGGGATCGAATTCACCCCTCCACTTT. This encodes CASSWRGSNSPLHF.

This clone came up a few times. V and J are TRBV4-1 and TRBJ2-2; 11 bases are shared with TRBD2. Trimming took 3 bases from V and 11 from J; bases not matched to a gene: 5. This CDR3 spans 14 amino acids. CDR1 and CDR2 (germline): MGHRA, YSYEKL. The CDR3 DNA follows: TGCGCCAGCAGCCAGCTTAGCGGGGGGGTTGAGCTGTTTTTT. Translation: CASSQLSGGVELFF.

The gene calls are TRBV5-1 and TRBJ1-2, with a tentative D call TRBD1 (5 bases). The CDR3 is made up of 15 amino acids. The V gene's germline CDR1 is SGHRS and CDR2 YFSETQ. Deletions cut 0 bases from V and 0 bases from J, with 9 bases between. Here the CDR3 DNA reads TGCGCCAGCAGCTTGGCGGACACATCTAACTATGGCTACACCTTC. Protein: CASSLADTSNYGYTF.

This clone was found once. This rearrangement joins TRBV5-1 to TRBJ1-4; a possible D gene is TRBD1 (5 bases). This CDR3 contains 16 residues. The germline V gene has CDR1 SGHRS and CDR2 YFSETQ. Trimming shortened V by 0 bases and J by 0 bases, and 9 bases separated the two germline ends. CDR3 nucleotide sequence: TGCGCCAGCAGCTTGGGACCCAGGGCAACTAATGAAAAACTGTTTTTT. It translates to CASSLGPRATNEKLFF.

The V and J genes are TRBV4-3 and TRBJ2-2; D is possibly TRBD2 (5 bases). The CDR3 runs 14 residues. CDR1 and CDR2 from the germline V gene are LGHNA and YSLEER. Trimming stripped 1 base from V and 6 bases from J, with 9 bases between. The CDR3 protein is CASSQVSRAGELFF. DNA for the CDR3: TGCGCCAGCAGCCAAGTGTCGAGGGCCGGGGAGCTGTTTTTT.

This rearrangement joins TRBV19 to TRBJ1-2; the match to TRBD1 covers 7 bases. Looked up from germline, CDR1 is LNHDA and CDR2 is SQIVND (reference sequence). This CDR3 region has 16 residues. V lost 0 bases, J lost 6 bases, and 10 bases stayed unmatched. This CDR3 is CASSIDTGDASDGYTF. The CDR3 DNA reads TGTGCCAGTAGTATAGATACAGGGGACGCAAGTGATGGCTACACCTTC.

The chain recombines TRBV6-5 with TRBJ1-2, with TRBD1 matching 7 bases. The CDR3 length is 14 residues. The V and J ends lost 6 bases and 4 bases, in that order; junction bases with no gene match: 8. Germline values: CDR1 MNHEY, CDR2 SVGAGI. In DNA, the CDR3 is TGTGCCAGCAGGCGCCAGGGGGTTGGCTATGGCTACACCTTC. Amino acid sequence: CASRRQGVGYGYTF.

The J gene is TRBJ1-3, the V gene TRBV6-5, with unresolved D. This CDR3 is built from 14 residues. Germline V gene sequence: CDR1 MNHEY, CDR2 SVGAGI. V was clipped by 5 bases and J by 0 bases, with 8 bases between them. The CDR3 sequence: CASSLRSSGNTIYF. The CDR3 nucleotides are TGTGCCAGCAGTCTTCGGAGCTCTGGAAACACCATATATTTT.

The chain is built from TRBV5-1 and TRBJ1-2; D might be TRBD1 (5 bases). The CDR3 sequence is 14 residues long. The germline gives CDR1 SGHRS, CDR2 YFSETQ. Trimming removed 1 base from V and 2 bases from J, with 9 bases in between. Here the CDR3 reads CASSLTGENYGYTF. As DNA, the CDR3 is TGCGCCAGCAGCTTGACGGGGGAAAACTATGGCTACACCTTC. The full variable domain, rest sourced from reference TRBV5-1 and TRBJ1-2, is KAGVTQTPRYLIKTRGQQVTLSCSPISGHRSVSWYQQTPGQGLQFLFEYFSETQRNKGNFPGRFSGRQFSNSRSEMNVSTLELGDSALYLCASSLTGENYGYTFGSGTRLTVV.

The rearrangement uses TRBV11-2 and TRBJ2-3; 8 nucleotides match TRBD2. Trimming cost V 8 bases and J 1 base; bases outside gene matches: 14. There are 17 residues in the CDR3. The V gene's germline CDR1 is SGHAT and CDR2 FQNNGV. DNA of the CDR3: TGTGCCAGCGGCAAGGGGTTAGCGGGGTCTGGCACAGATACGCAGTATTTT. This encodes CASGKGLAGSGTDTQYF.